This T cell receptor (beta chain) was obtained from a study of regulatory T cells in long-lasting Graves disease (dated by TCRdb to the early 2020s). Broadly, across the study: Persistent Graves' disease was defined as persistently positive TSH receptor autoantibodies together with antithyroid drug treatment for over 5 years. Antithyroid drugs had been taken for roughly 10 years on average by persistent Graves' disease patients in the clinical cohort. The study took place in China and was registered as a clinical trial. This study used TCR sequencing and RNA sequencing of peripheral blood to compare persistent Graves' disease patients against newly diagnosed Graves' disease patients. A total of around 35 samples underwent TCR sequencing: roughly 13 from persistent and some 20 from newly diagnosed Graves' disease patients. General findings and caveats noted by the study authors: Only peripheral blood was studied, because thyroid tissue, the primary lesion, was inaccessible. Patients with persistent disease shared more public clonotypes (fewer than 3,000) than newly diagnosed patients did (roughly 970). The small sample size was acknowledged by the authors as a limitation that may reduce accuracy. Only the TCR beta chain was sequenced and analyzed. TRBV28, TRBJ1-2 and TRBJ2-5 were preferentially used in persistent disease, while TRBV20-1 and TRBJ2-1 were favored in newly diagnosed disease. Lower TCR Shannon entropy and fewer highly expanded clones were observed in persistent Graves' disease patients than in newly diagnosed patients, which suggested clonal expansion.

Library preparation was by multiplex PCR. TCRdb lists the instrument as Illumina HiSeq 4000. CDR3 regions were amplified by Arm-PCR with iRepertoire HTBI primers to construct TCR beta libraries. Before sequencing, the PCR products went through gel purification. As for how the authors treated the data: Gene usage analysis of CDR3 amino acid clonotypes used the approximately 62 TRBV and some 15 TRBJ segments found across samples. COPE and FqMerger were used to merge filtered high-quality paired reads into contigs. BLAST was used to align contigs to IMGT TRBV, TRBD and TRBJ reference genes, and CDR3 was defined according to IMGT. Any clonotype with a frequency above 0.1% was counted as a highly expanded clone. Repertoire diversity was measured by Shannon entropy, and V-J evenness by the Gini coefficient. Clonotypes shared by more than one individual were considered public. In-frame beta chains were kept once TCRdb had trimmed the public reads at Q25 with fastp and called clones with MiXCR. For every CDR3 protein sequence, its rows merge into one entry that carries the most common genes and DNA. The V and J calls and clone size come from TCRdb's table, not from the authors' own analysis. The sample table lists 310,000 or so distinct CDR3 sequences, roughly 21% of them with a count of one. 56% of the sample is taken by the ten largest.

The time point label of this sample denotes: persistent/refractory GD, antithyroid drugs over 5 years with positive TRAb. RNA was extracted from PBMCs in TRIzol for both TCR sequencing and RNA sequencing. The diagnosis of Graves' disease was made according to American Thyroid Association guidelines. Patients were recruited from an endocrinology department in Xi'an, China. From each patient, 7.5 to 9.5 milliliters of peripheral blood was collected into an EDTA anticoagulant tube. PBMCs were isolated by Ficoll Paque Plus density gradient separation without further T cell sorting. An Agilent 2100 Bioanalyzer and agarose gel were used to assess RNA quality, and a NanoDrop 2000 was used to measure RNA concentration. The junction carries 10 bases between V and J, which are trimmed by 3 bases and 2 bases respectively. CDR1 DFQATT and CDR2 SNEGSKA are derived from the germline V gene (reference sequence). The CDR3 numbers 13 residues from cysteine through phenylalanine. Just CDR3 DNA is preserved here, 39 bases in frame from base 1.

Details on this clonotype: The target of this receptor is not known. Qualities for individual bases were not recorded, and no much larger clone is one base off.

Sequencing used peripheral blood mononuclear cells (PBMCs), obtained when the disease was refractory, from a patient treated with antithyroid drugs. The source of this sequence is a female donor with Graves disease. This receptor chain uses TRBV20-1 and TRBJ1-2; the D gene identity is not certain. The CDR3 corresponds to CSASRLINYGYTF. The DNA reads TGCAGTGCTAGCCGGCTGATAAACTATGGCTACACCTTC.